This entry describes one TCR beta chain. This CDR3 is built from 17 residues. Germline loops: CDR1 LGHNA, CDR2 YNFKEQ. Trimming took 1 base from V and 0 from J; bases not matched to a gene: 3. This sample is part of a study of neoadjuvant nivolumab and ipilimumab in lung cancer. Profiling relied on immunoSEQ multiplex PCR, and the TCRdb table lists in-frame clones only, not all of them. The sample comprises 5,000 or so clones, more than 60% of which are singletons, and about 10% rests with the top ten. This sample comprised tumor tissue, obtained after neoadjuvant nivolumab, alone or with ipilimumab, at or shortly before surgery. This TCR was sampled from an adult with non-small cell lung cancer. V usage is TRBV4-2 and J usage is TRBJ2-3; 11 bases agree with TRBD2. For the CDR3, the DNA is TGTGCCAGCAGCCAAGGACTAGCGGGGTCTAGCACAGATACGCAGTATTTT. Translated: CASSQGLAGSSTDTQYF.